Listed here are 19 T cell receptor beta chains from one sample, sequenced in a study of cytomegalovirus exposure and HLA in healthy donors. PCR employed 60 Vbeta and 13 Jbeta primers. Only in-frame clones appear in the TCRdb table, and some are missing; sequencing was by immunoSEQ multiplex PCR. The data hold 120,000 to 150,000 clones, with 72% observed a single time. The sequenced sample was PBMCs. These receptor sequences come from a middle-aged man in good health and CMV-seronegative.

The rearrangement uses TRBV27 and TRBJ2-7; 8 bases align to TRBD1. Germline V lookup: CDR1 MNHEY, CDR2 SMNVEV (reference sequence). The CDR3 totals 14 residues. V shed 2 bases and J 4 bases; nucleotides not matched to a gene: 4. As DNA, the CDR3 is TGTGCCAGCAGTTTAGACAGGGGTGGGTACGAGCAGTACTTC. Amino acid sequence: CASSLDRGGYEQYF.

The CDR3 coding sequence is TGTGCCAGCAGCTTTACAGGGGGAGTAGGCAATCAGCCCCAGCATTTT. Its translation is CASSFTGGVGNQPQHF. The genes are TRBV5-5 and TRBJ1-5, with 8 bases lining up with TRBD1. V was clipped by 2 bases and J by 2 bases; unmatched bases: 6. CDR3 length: 16 amino acids. The germline V gene has CDR1 SGHKS and CDR2 YYEKEE (reference sequence). The full variable domain, rest sourced from reference TRBV5-5 and TRBJ1-5, is DAGVTQSPTHLIKTRGQQVTLRCSPISGHKSVSWYQQVLGQGPQFIFQYYEKEERGRGNFPDRFSARQFPNYSSELNVNALLLGDSALYLCASSFTGGVGNQPQHFGDGTRLSIL.

The rearrangement uses TRBV5-4 and TRBJ2-1; the match to TRBD2 covers 9 bases. This CDR3 is built from 15 residues. From germline, CDR1 is SGHNT and CDR2 YYREEE (reference sequence). The junction had 6 bases not matched to a gene; V was cut back by 0 bases and J by 8 bases. The DNA for the CDR3 is TGTGCCAGCAGCTTGGCTAGCGGGGCGTTCGATGAGCAGTTCTTC. This sequence encodes CASSLASGAFDEQFF.

This clone turned up a few times. The chain recombines TRBV10-3 with TRBJ1-2, with D unresolved. CDR1 ENHRY and CDR2 SYGVKD come from the germline V gene. The CDR3 covers 12 residues. The V gene lost 6 bases and the J gene lost 8 bases, with 13 bases spanning the gap. As DNA, the CDR3 is TGTGCCATCAGAATGTCGGGATCCGGCTACACCTTC. Protein product: CAIRMSGSGYTF.

The chain carries TRBV6-5 and TRBJ2-7, with 8 bases lining up with TRBD2. The CDR3 extends over 14 amino acids. V lost 8 bases, J lost 4 bases, and 10 bases stayed unmatched. CDR1 is MNHEY and CDR2 is SVGAGI in the germline V gene. In nucleotides, the CDR3 is TGTGCCAGCGGTCCGGGGGGGAGGTTGTACGAGCAGTACTTC. It translates to CASGPGGRLYEQYF.

The rearrangement joins TRBV6-1 to TRBJ2-7, with D tentatively TRBD1 (6 bases). Germline V lookup: CDR1 MNHNS, CDR2 SASEGT. There are 14 residues in the CDR3. V lost 4 bases to trimming and J lost 7 bases, with 17 bases between them. The CDR3 spells CASSGQVASGEQYF. CDR3 bases: TGTGCCAGCAGTGGACAGGTTGCCTCGGGGGAGCAGTACTTC.

The V gene is TRBV6-5, the J gene TRBJ1-4; the D is unclear. Trimming took off 7 bases at V and 0 bases at J, with 12 bases between the two ends. Germline V CDR1 and CDR2: MNHEY, SVGAGI. This CDR3 region has 15 residues. The CDR3 DNA reads as TGTGCCAGCACCCAACTCGGGGCAACTAATGAAAAACTGTTTTTT. It codes for CASTQLGATNEKLFF.

This chain joins TRBV7-3 and TRBJ2-7, with 7 bases that match TRBD2. The CDR3 is 14 residues long. Per germline, CDR1 SGHTA and CDR2 FQGTGA. The trim removed 5 bases at V and 5 bases at J, leaving 9 bases unmatched. In DNA form, the CDR3 reads TGTGCCAGCAGCCCCGCGGGGGTCTTGAACGAGCAGTACTTC. Its protein product is CASSPAGVLNEQYF.

The CDR3 DNA reads TGTGCCAGCAGTTTATGGGCCCAGAACACTGAAGCTTTCTTT. This translates into CASSLWAQNTEAFF. The rearrangement links TRBV28 to TRBJ1-1, with unresolved D. CDR3 length: 14 residues. V was shortened by 0 bases and J by 1 base, with 6 bases between the two germline ends. CDR1 is MDHEN and CDR2 is SYDVKM in the germline V gene. The whole variable domain, remainder taken from reference TRBV28 and TRBJ1-1, is DVKVTQSSRYLVKRTGEKVFLECVQDMDHENMFWYRQDPGLGLRLIYFSYDVKMKEKGDIPEGYSVSREKKERFSLILESASTNQTSMYLCASSLWAQNTEAFFGQGTRLTVV.

In this sample, this clone turned up once. The V call is TRBV5-6, the J call TRBJ1-6; D is ambiguous. Per the germline V gene, CDR1 is SGHDT and CDR2 is YYEEEE. V was clipped by 0 bases and J by 7 bases, with 5 bases between them. There are 13 residues in the CDR3. Here the CDR3 reads CASSLGGNSPLHF. The DNA of the CDR3 is TGTGCCAGCAGCTTGGGCGGCAATTCACCCCTCCACTTT.

The chain recombines TRBV15 with TRBJ1-1; 8 bases align to TRBD1. CDR3 length equals 16 residues. The junction had 4 bases not matched to a gene; V was cut back by 0 bases and J by 1 base. CDR1 is LNHNV, CDR2 YYDKDF, per germline (reference sequence). In nucleotides, the CDR3 is TGTGCCACCAGCAGAGATCGGGGGACAGGGAACACTGAAGCTTTCTTT. This gives the protein CATSRDRGTGNTEAFF.

The chain couples TRBV27 to TRBJ2-5, with 11 positions matching TRBD1. This CDR3 comprises 15 residues. CDR1 is MNHEY and CDR2 is SMNVEV in the germline V gene (reference sequence). J gave up 4 bases and V 4 bases, and 5 bases lay outside the gene matches. CDR3 nucleotides: TGTGCCAGCAGTTCGAGGACAGGGGGCCGAGAGACCCAGTACTTC. Its protein is CASSSRTGGRETQYF.

The chain uses TRBV6-5 and TRBJ2-2, with a tentative D call TRBD1 (5 bases). The germline V gene has CDR1 MNHEY and CDR2 SVGAGI. V was shortened by 7 bases and J by 1 base, with 13 bases between the two germline ends. The CDR3 sequence is 15 residues long. CDR3: CASKRGRENTGELFF. CDR3 coding DNA: TGTGCCAGCAAAAGGGGCAGGGAGAACACCGGGGAGCTGTTTTTT.

The chain recombines TRBV27 with TRBJ2-1; 11 positions agree with TRBD2. Germline V gene lookup returns CDR1 MNHEY and CDR2 SMNVEV (reference sequence). The CDR3 covers 14 residues. V lost 0 bases and J lost 8; bases outside the gene matches: 0. The CDR3 nucleotides read TGTGCCAGCAGTTTATCACTAGCGGGAGATGAGCAGTTCTTC. Translation: CASSLSLAGDEQFF.

Comment on this clone: The sample has other DNA sequences that encode this CDR3 too. CDR3 amino acids: CASSPGRNTEAFF. The DNA of the CDR3 is TGTGCCAGCTCACCAGGCAGGAACACTGAAGCTTTCTTT. The gene calls are TRBV18 and TRBJ1-1; D unresolved. The V gene's germline CDR1 is KGHSH and CDR2 LQKENI. The V end was cut by 2 bases, the J end by 1 base, with 5 bases between. The length of the CDR3 is 13 residues.

This sequence joins TRBV7-9 and TRBJ2-3; D possibly corresponds to TRBD1 (5 bases). Trimming took 5 bases from V and 2 from J, leaving 14 bases between them. The CDR3 is 15 amino acids. From germline, CDR1 is SEHNR and CDR2 FQNEAQ (reference sequence). The CDR3 nucleotides read TGTGCCAGCAGCCCCCCGGACACCTACACAGATACGCAGTATTTT. Its translation: CASSPPDTYTDTQYF.

The V gene is TRBV4-1, the J gene TRBJ1-2; D remains ambiguous. The CDR3 extends over 16 amino acids. The germline gives CDR1 MGHRA, CDR2 YSYEKL. Trimming pared 0 bases from V and 4 bases from J, leaving 15 bases between. The CDR3 spells CASSQERSPRFYGYTF. CDR3 DNA: TGCGCCAGCAGCCAAGAACGGAGCCCCCGGTTCTATGGCTACACCTTC.

V and J are TRBV10-3 and TRBJ1-1; the match to TRBD1 covers 7 bases. The length of the CDR3 is 13 residues. From germline, CDR1 is ENHRY and CDR2 SYGVKD. The ends lost 9 bases at V and 2 bases at J; junction bases unmatched: 6. The CDR3 here is CAITTGLNTEAFF. The DNA of the CDR3 is TGTGCCATTACGACAGGGCTAAACACTGAAGCTTTCTTT.

The sample holds one count of this clone. This chain joins TRBV7-8 and TRBJ1-2; 9 nucleotides match TRBD1. Germline trimming cut 4 bases from V and 9 bases from J; bases unmatched to any gene: 12. Germline V gene lookup returns CDR1 SGHVS and CDR2 FQNEAQ. There are 15 residues in the CDR3. CDR3 nucleotide sequence: TGTGCCAGCAGCTCCAGCCGGGACAGGGAGGGTCGCTACACCTTC. Translated, it gives CASSSSRDREGRYTF.